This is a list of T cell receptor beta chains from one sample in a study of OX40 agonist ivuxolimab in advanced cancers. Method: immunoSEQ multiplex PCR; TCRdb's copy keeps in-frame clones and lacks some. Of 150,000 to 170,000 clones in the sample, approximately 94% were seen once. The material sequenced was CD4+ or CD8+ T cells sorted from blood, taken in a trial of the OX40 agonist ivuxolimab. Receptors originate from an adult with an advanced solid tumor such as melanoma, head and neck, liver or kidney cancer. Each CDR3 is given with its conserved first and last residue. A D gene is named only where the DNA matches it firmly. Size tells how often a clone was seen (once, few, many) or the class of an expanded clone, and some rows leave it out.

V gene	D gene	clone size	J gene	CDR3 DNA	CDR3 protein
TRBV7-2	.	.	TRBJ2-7	TGTGCCAGCAGCTTAGCCTCGAGCTCCTACGAGCAGTACTTC	CASSLASSSYEQYF
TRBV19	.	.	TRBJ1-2	TGTGCCAGTAGTATAGTAGGACAAGCTCGGGACGGCTACACCTTC	CASSIVGQARDGYTF
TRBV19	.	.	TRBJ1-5	TGTGCCAGTAGCCCGGGGTGGGGACAGCCCCAGCATTTT	CASSPGWGQPQHF
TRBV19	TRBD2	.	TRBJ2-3	TGTGCCAGTACCCCGACTGGGCGACTAGCGGGAGGGACAGATACGCAGTATTTT	CASTPTGRLAGGTDTQYF
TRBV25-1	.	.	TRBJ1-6	TGTGCCAGCAGTGAAAGTAGTGTGAGGTCACCCCTCCACTTT	CASSESSVRSPLHF
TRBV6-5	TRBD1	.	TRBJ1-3	TGTGCCAGCAGTAACAACAGGGGAGAGAGGACCATATATTTT	CASSNNRGERTIYF
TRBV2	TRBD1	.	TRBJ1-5	TGTGCCAGCAGTGAGGGACAGGGGTATCAGCCCCAGCATTTT	CASSEGQGYQPQHF
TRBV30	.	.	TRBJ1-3	TGTGCCTGGAGTGTGGTACCCCCTAGCTCTGGAAACACCATATATTTT	CAWSVVPPSSGNTIYF
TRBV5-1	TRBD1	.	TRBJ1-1	TGCGCCAGCAGCTTGGGGGACAGGGGGAAAGCTTTCTTT	CASSLGDRGKAFF
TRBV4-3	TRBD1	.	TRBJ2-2	TGCGCCAGCAGCCAAGGTTCGGGACAGGACACCGGGGAGCTGTTTTTT	CASSQGSGQDTGELFF
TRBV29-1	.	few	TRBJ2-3	TGCAGCGTTGCTGCAGGGCCCCCCTCCACAGATACGCAGTATTTT	CSVAAGPPSTDTQYF
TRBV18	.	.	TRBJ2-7	TGTGCCAGCTCACCGGCGCGGGGCGAGCAGTACTTC	CASSPARGEQYF
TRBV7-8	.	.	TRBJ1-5	TGTGCCAGCAGCTTAGCGGACAGTAACGATCAGCCCCAGCATTTT	CASSLADSNDQPQHF
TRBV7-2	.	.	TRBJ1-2	TGTGCCAGCAGCTTGTTCACCCCGGACTATGGCTACACCTTC	CASSLFTPDYGYTF
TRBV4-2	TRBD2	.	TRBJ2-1	TGTGCCAGCAGCCAAGGCAGGACTAGCGGGAGCTTTGAGCAGTTCTTC	CASSQGRTSGSFEQFF
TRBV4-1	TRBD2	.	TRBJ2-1	TGCGCCAGCAGCTCGCCGGGACTAGCGGGTCCTGAGCAGTTCTTC	CASSSPGLAGPEQFF
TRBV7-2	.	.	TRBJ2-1	TGTGCCAGCAGCTCGATCGGGACTGGGACAGATGAGCAGTTCTTC	CASSSIGTGTDEQFF
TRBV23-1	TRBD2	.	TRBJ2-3	TGCGCCAGCAGGAGGAAAGCGGGAGGCCCCCCTAGCACAGATACGCAGTATTTT	CASRRKAGGPPSTDTQYF
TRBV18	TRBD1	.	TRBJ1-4	TGTGCCAGCTCACCGATGGGACAGGGTGGGCAAAAACTGTTTTTT	CASSPMGQGGQKLFF
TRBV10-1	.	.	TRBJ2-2	TGCGCCAGCAGTGTAGCGGCCAACACCGGGGAGCTGTTTTTT	CASSVAANTGELFF
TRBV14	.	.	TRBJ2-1	TGTGCCAGCAGCCAAGCGGGGCCGGGCAGGATCTTC	CASSQAGPGRIF
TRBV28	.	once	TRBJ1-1	TGTGCCAGCAGCCTAGTGAACACTGAAGCTTTCTTT	CASSLVNTEAFF
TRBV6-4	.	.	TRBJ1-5	TGTGCCAGCAGTTTGTCAGGGGATCAGCCCCAGCATTTT	CASSLSGDQPQHF
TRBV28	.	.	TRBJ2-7	TGTGCCAGCAGTTACCGGTACGAGCAGTACTTC	CASSYRYEQYF
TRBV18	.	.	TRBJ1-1	TGTGCCAGCTCACCGCGGCAGGGGATGAACACTGAAGCTTTCTTT	CASSPRQGMNTEAFF
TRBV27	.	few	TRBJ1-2	TGTGCCACGAACGGGGCAAGAGGAGGGGTCCTTGGCTACACCTTC	CATNGARGGVLGYTF
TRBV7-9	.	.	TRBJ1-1	TGTGCCAGCAGCTTAGCGTTTAGAGGCCCCTTGGCCCCTGAAGCTTTCTTT	CASSLAFRGPLAPEAFF
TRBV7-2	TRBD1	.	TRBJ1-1	TGTGCCAGCAGCCAACCCCGACAGGGGGCGGACGGCACTGAAGCTTTCTTT	CASSQPRQGADGTEAFF
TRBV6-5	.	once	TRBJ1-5	TGTGCCAGCAGTCACGGGATAAATCAGCCCCAGCATTTT	CASSHGINQPQHF
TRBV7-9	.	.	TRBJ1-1	TGTGCCAGCAGCCGTCCGGGACGGACGAACACTGAAGCTTTCTTT	CASSRPGRTNTEAFF
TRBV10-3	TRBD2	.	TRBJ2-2	TGTGCCATCAGCGCTAGCGGGGGTCGGGGCACCGGGGAGCTGTTTTTT	CAISASGGRGTGELFF
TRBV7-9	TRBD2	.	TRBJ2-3	TGTGCCAGCAGCTTAGAGGCGGGGGGGCAGACAGATACGCAGTATTTT	CASSLEAGGQTDTQYF
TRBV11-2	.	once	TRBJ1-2	TGTGCCAGCAGCCACATTCGCAGGACAAAGAATGGCTACACCTTC	CASSHIRRTKNGYTF
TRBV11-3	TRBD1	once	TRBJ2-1	TGTGCCAGCAGCCCAGGGGGCAGGGCCTACAATGAGCAGTTCTTC	CASSPGGRAYNEQFF
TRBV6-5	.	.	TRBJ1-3	TGTGCCACCCGTGTGGCAGCTGGAAACACCATATATTTT	CATRVAAGNTIYF
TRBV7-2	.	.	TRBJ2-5	TGTGCCAGCAGCCCTCGGGGGGCACCACCGCAAGAGACCCAGTACTTC	CASSPRGAPPQETQYF
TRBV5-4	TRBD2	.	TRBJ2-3	TGTGCCAGCAGCCCCCGGGGGGGCCGGACAGATACGCAGTATTTT	CASSPRGGRTDTQYF
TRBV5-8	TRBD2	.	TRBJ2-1	TGTGCCAGCAGCCGGGGACTAGCAAACTTCAATGAGCAGTTCTTC	CASSRGLANFNEQFF
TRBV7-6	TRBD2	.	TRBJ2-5	TGTGCCAGCAGCTTTGCGGGAGAAGGGGTGACCCAGTACTTC	CASSFAGEGVTQYF
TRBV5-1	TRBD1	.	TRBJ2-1	TGCGCCAGCAGCCCGGACAGGGACCAGTTCTTC	CASSPDRDQFF